Following are 32 T cell receptor beta chains from one sample sequenced in a study of blood T cell repertoires in COVID-19. The repertoire was sequenced with immunoSEQ multiplex PCR; TCRdb's copy has only in-frame clones and lacks some. The data contain 200,000 to 250,000 clones, 75% to 90% of them singletons. The source material was peripheral blood. The receptors stem from a human donor in a cohort sampled during active COVID-19.

V usage is TRBV2 and J usage is TRBJ2-7; D might be TRBD1 (5 bases). This CDR3 is built from 13 residues. Germline CDR1 reads SNHLY; CDR2 reads FYNNEI. Trimming took off 4 bases at V and 9 bases at J, with 16 bases between the two ends. The CDR3 DNA is TGTGCCAGCAGTGCCCTGCAGGGAAGGAGGCAGTACTTC. The encoded protein is CASSALQGRRQYF.

V usage is TRBV11-3 and J usage is TRBJ2-5, with a weak D call TRBD2 (6 bases). From germline, CDR1 is SGHNT and CDR2 YENEEA. The length of the CDR3 is 13 residues. V lost 5 bases and J lost 4, with 11 bases in between. The CDR3: CASSRDWGETQYF. CDR3 DNA: TGTGCCAGCAGCCGGGACTGGGGAGAGACCCAGTACTTC. The full variable domain, with the rest looked up from reference TRBV11-3 and TRBJ2-5, is EAGVVQSPRYKIIEKKQPVAFWCNPISGHNTLYWYLQNLGQGPELLIRYENEEAVDDSQLPKDRFSAERLKGVDSTLKIQPAELGDSAVYLCASSRDWGETQYFGPGTRLLVL.

This clone was seen a single time. This chain joins TRBV9 and TRBJ2-7; 7 nucleotides match TRBD2. Germline trimming cut 4 bases from V and 4 bases from J; bases unmatched to any gene: 14. The CDR3 is 16 amino acids. CDR1 is SGDLS, CDR2 YYNGEE, per germline. The CDR3 bases are TGTGCCAGCAGCCCCCCGCGGAGCGGGGAAGGATACGAGCAGTACTTC. Its translation is CASSPPRSGEGYEQYF.

The chain joins TRBV30 to TRBJ2-7; D may be TRBD1 (9 bases). V lost 5 bases and J 6 bases, leaving 20 bases between the germline ends. Germline-derived CDR1 and CDR2 are GTSNPN and SVGIG (reference sequence). This CDR3 comprises 14 residues. The CDR3 region has the DNA TGTGCCTGGGGCGGGGGGACAGGGATTGTCGAGCAGTACTTC. Its protein is CAWGGGTGIVEQYF.

The chain couples TRBV4-1 to TRBJ2-3, with D uncertain. Germline CDR1 MGHRA, CDR2 YSYEKL. This CDR3 region has 15 residues. V was pared by 4 bases and J by 0 bases, with 11 bases between. CDR3 loop: CASSPRVTSTDTQYF. In DNA, the CDR3 is TGCGCCAGCAGCCCTAGAGTTACTAGCACAGATACGCAGTATTTT.

This clone occurred once. V and J are TRBV6-1 and TRBJ2-3, with TRBD2 matching 11 bases. J gave up 8 bases and V 5 bases, and 12 bases lay outside the gene matches. CDR3 size: 16 residues. Germline CDR1 and CDR2: MNHNS and SASEGT. The CDR3 DNA sequence: TGTGCCAGCAGTAAAGAACCTCTAACTAGCGGGAGTACGCAGTATTTT. The encoded protein is CASSKEPLTSGSTQYF.

This clone was seen just once. The chain combines TRBV2 with TRBJ1-4; D perhaps matches TRBD1 (6 bases). Germline V lookup: CDR1 SNHLY, CDR2 FYNNEI. This CDR3 is 15 amino acids long. V dropped 3 bases and J dropped 1 base, with 9 bases sitting between them. CDR3 loop: CASSDYRVTNEKLFF. CDR3 DNA: TGTGCCAGCAGTGATTACAGGGTAACTAATGAAAAACTGTTTTTT.

A remark on this clone: Within the sample, other DNA sequences also encode this same CDR3. The rearrangement uses TRBV18 and TRBJ1-5; 9 bases agree with TRBD1. V trimming: 0 bases; J trimming: 4 bases; junction bases outside the gene matches: 1. The CDR3 length is 15 residues. Germline lookup yields CDR1 KGHSH and CDR2 LQKENI. CDR3 protein: CASSPPGTGNQPQHF. CDR3 in DNA: TGTGCCAGCTCACCACCCGGGACAGGGAATCAGCCCCAGCATTTT.

The chain employs TRBV2 and TRBJ2-7, with 13 bases identical to TRBD2. Germline assignment: CDR1 SNHLY and CDR2 FYNNEI. V lost 6 bases and J lost 4; bases outside the gene matches: 6. The CDR3 is made up of 15 amino acids. In DNA, the CDR3 is TGTGCCAGCAGAGAGACTAGCGGGAGGTTATACGAGCAGTACTTC. It codes for CASRETSGRLYEQYF.

The CDR3 coding sequence is TGTGCCAGCAGCGTAGAACTGTTCTCCTACGAGCAGTACTTC. Translating it yields CASSVELFSYEQYF. The chain is built from TRBV9 and TRBJ2-7; D remains ambiguous. The CDR3 runs 14 residues. Germline CDR1 is SGDLS and CDR2 is YYNGEE. Trimming left V 0 bases short and J 0 bases short, with 7 bases between.

V gene TRBV19 combines with J gene TRBJ2-1; tentative D call: TRBD2 (6 bases). Per germline, CDR1 LNHDA and CDR2 SQIVND (reference sequence). The V and J ends lost 3 bases and 4 bases respectively, with 10 bases between them. The CDR3 contains 14 residues. The CDR3 sequence is CASSIGGRYNEQFF. DNA of the CDR3: TGTGCCAGTAGTATCGGGGGACGGTACAATGAGCAGTTCTTC.

V and J are TRBV9 and TRBJ2-1, with 8 positions matching TRBD2. This CDR3 comprises 15 residues. The trim removed 0 bases at V and 3 bases at J, leaving 2 bases unmatched. CDR1 and CDR2 (germline): SGDLS, YYNGEE. The CDR3 DNA reads as TGTGCCAGCAGCGTAGTGGCGGGAGGCTACAATGAGCAGTTCTTC. This gives the protein CASSVVAGGYNEQFF.

This clone was observed a few times. The rearrangement joins TRBV27 to TRBJ2-7, with 8 bases lining up with TRBD2. This CDR3 is 13 amino acids long. The trim removed 2 bases at V and 7 bases at J, leaving 4 bases unmatched. CDR1 is MNHEY and CDR2 is SMNVEV in the germline V gene (reference sequence). In nucleotides, the CDR3 is TGTGCCAGCAGTTTAATGCTAGCGGGTGAGCAGTACTTC. Encoded protein: CASSLMLAGEQYF.

V is TRBV7-2 and J is TRBJ1-2; TRBD1 aligns across 8 bases. The CDR3 spans 14 residues. Trimming cost V 5 bases and J 0 bases; bases outside gene matches: 2. Germline values: CDR1 SGHTA, CDR2 FQGNSA. CDR3 region: CASSPTGANYGYTF. For the CDR3, the DNA is TGTGCCAGCAGCCCGACAGGGGCTAACTATGGCTACACCTTC.

Remarks on this clone: This CDR3 is also generated by other DNA sequences in the sample. The gene calls are TRBV27 and TRBJ1-6; no definite D call. CDR1 and CDR2 from the germline V gene are MNHEY and SMNVEV (reference sequence). The CDR3 loop spans 12 amino acids. V was pared by 3 bases and J by 6 bases, with 3 bases between. CDR3 nucleotides: TGTGCCAGCAGTTTCGGTAATTCACCCCTCCACTTT. Translating gives CASSFGNSPLHF.

This clone was recorded a few times. The chain employs TRBV6-6 and TRBJ1-6; D is uncertain. The V gene lost 6 bases and the J gene lost 7 bases, with 7 bases spanning the gap. The CDR3 contains 12 residues. Germline V gives CDR1 MNHNY, CDR2 SVGAGI (reference sequence). Here the CDR3 reads CASSAGNSPLHF. CDR3 in DNA: TGTGCCAGCAGCGCAGGAAATTCACCCCTCCACTTT.

V and J are TRBV4-2 and TRBJ2-3, with a possible D match to TRBD2 (6 bases). CDR3 size: 17 residues. V lost 0 bases to trimming and J lost 1 base, with 14 bases between them. Germline V gives CDR1 LGHNA, CDR2 YNFKEQ. The CDR3 coding sequence is TGTGCCAGCAGCCAAGATGTTACGTCTAGCGGCACAGATACGCAGTATTTT. This sequence encodes CASSQDVTSSGTDTQYF.

The rearrangement uses TRBV10-3 and TRBJ1-2; 8 nucleotides align to TRBD1. Germline V gene lookup returns CDR1 ENHRY and CDR2 SYGVKD. This CDR3 spans 13 amino acids. J lost 2 bases, V lost 4 bases, and 0 bases had no gene match. CDR3 amino acids: CAISGTGNYGYTF. CDR3 bases: TGTGCCATCAGTGGGACAGGGAACTATGGCTACACCTTC.

V gene TRBV5-5 combines with J gene TRBJ2-7; tentative D call: TRBD2 (6 bases). V dropped 4 bases and J dropped 0 bases, with 11 bases sitting between them. The CDR3 has 14 residues. Germline lookup yields CDR1 SGHKS and CDR2 YYEKEE (reference sequence). CDR3 sequence: CASSPGLSSYEQYF. Written as DNA, the CDR3 is TGTGCCAGCAGCCCGGGACTTAGCTCCTACGAGCAGTACTTC.

The chain links TRBV28 to TRBJ1-3; maybe TRBD1 (5 bases). The V end was cut by 6 bases, the J end by 5 bases, with 11 bases between. This CDR3 has 13 amino acids. Looked up from germline, CDR1 is MDHEN and CDR2 is SYDVKM. In DNA form, the CDR3 reads TGTGCCAGCAGGGACACTCGAAGAAACACCATATATTTT. The encoded protein is CASRDTRRNTIYF.

This clone was seen only a few times. In DNA, the CDR3 is TGTGCCAGTAAAAACGGACAGGGGATGGCTGAAGCTTTCTTT. Its translation: CASKNGQGMAEAFF. The chain recombines TRBV19 with TRBJ1-1; 9 bases match TRBD1. CDR1 and CDR2 (germline): LNHDA, SQIVND (reference sequence). This CDR3 spans 14 amino acids. V lost 7 bases, J lost 6 bases, and 9 bases stayed unmatched.

The J gene is TRBJ1-2, the V gene TRBV19, with 8 bases identical to TRBD1. There are 17 residues in the CDR3. The ends lost 5 bases at V and 0 bases at J; junction bases unmatched: 11. Germline V gene data show CDR1 as LNHDA and CDR2 as SQIVND (reference sequence). The CDR3 reads CASSQGAGGPANYGYTF. The CDR3, as DNA: TGTGCCAGTAGTCAAGGGGCAGGGGGCCCAGCTAACTATGGCTACACCTTC.

This CDR3 is CASSLSPGSLRLEAFF. The CDR3 DNA follows: TGTGCCAGCAGTTTATCCCCAGGCTCCTTAAGACTAGAAGCTTTCTTT. The gene calls are TRBV28 and TRBJ1-1; no firm D call. Germline CDR1 and CDR2: MDHEN and SYDVKM. The CDR3 consists of 16 residues. Between the trimmed V and J ends, which lost 1 base and 8 bases, there was a span of 20 bases.

The CDR3 nucleotides read TGTGCCAGCAGCTCCCTGGGAGCGGGAGGTCCCTACGAGCAGTACTTC. Its translation: CASSSLGAGGPYEQYF. The chain employs TRBV7-2 and TRBJ2-7; 9 bases are shared with TRBD2. CDR1 and CDR2 (germline): SGHTA, FQGNSA. The V segment lost 4 bases and the J segment 2 bases; nucleotides outside the gene matches: 9. The CDR3 runs to 16 residues.

V is TRBV3-1 (or the pseudogene TRBV3-2) and J is TRBJ1-6; D uncertain. V lost 4 bases, J lost 2 bases, and 15 bases lay in between. Germline-derived CDR1 and CDR2 are LGHDT and YNNKEL (reference sequence). This CDR3 contains 17 residues. CDR3 DNA sequence: TGTGCCAGCAGCCCCCTGGGCAGATTAACCTATAATTCACCCCTCCACTTT. Protein sequence: CASSPLGRLTYNSPLHF.

The rearrangement uses TRBV2 and TRBJ1-2, with 7 bases fitting TRBD1. Per germline, CDR1 SNHLY and CDR2 FYNNEI. After removal of 10 bases from V and 4 bases from J, the junction contained 12 bases not matched to a gene. The length of the CDR3 is 14 residues. CDR3 residues: CATTRQGDGYGYTF. Written as DNA, the CDR3 is TGTGCCACTACACGACAGGGCGATGGCTATGGCTACACCTTC.

This clone appeared a few times. Other DNA sequences in this sample translate to the same CDR3. The chain uses TRBV2 and TRBJ1-3, with D possibly TRBD1 on 6 matching bases. The CDR3 runs to 15 residues. Germline CDR1 reads SNHLY; CDR2 reads FYNNEI. The V end was cut by 3 bases, the J end by 0 bases, with 9 bases between. CDR3 coding DNA: TGTGCCAGCAGTGAGTACAGGGCCTCTGGAAACACCATATATTTT. As protein: CASSEYRASGNTIYF. Combining the CDR3 with reference TRBV2 and TRBJ1-3 gives the whole variable domain EPEVTQTPSHQVTQMGQEVILRCVPISNHLYFYWYRQILGQKVEFLVSFYNNEISEKSEIFDDQFSVERPDGSNFTLKIRSTKLEDSAMYFCASSEYRASGNTIYFGEGSWLTVV.

The V and J genes are TRBV18 and TRBJ2-7; the match to TRBD1 covers 10 bases. CDR1 and CDR2 (germline): KGHSH, LQKENI. V lost 3 bases to trimming and J lost 6 bases; unmatched junction nucleotides: 5. The CDR3 has 14 amino acids. The CDR3 sequence is CASSPGQGVREQYF. The CDR3 DNA reads TGTGCCAGCTCACCCGGACAGGGGGTCCGCGAGCAGTACTTC.

The CDR3 nucleotides read TGTGCCAGCAGATTACAGGGGGCCTTGGGGAACACTGAAGCTTTCTTT. Protein product: CASRLQGALGNTEAFF. The rearrangement joins TRBV2 to TRBJ1-1; TRBD1 matches 9 bases. The V gene end was trimmed by 6 bases and the J gene end by 1 base; junction bases not matched to a gene: 9. Per the germline V gene, CDR1 is SNHLY and CDR2 is FYNNEI. The CDR3 is 16 residues long.

V usage is TRBV27 and J usage is TRBJ1-2; D ambiguous. V was cut by 3 bases and J by 8 bases, with 19 bases left in between. The germline CDR1 and CDR2 sequences are MNHEY and SMNVEV (reference sequence). CDR3 length: 15 residues. The CDR3 sequence: CASSLKGGQVRGYTF. In DNA, the CDR3 is TGTGCCAGCAGTTTGAAAGGAGGGCAGGTACGGGGCTACACCTTC.

In regard to this clone: Other DNA sequences in the same sample also yield this CDR3. This chain uses TRBV11-3 with TRBJ2-2; D unresolved. The V gene's germline CDR1 is SGHNT and CDR2 YENEEA. V lost 3 bases to trimming and J lost 0 bases, with 8 bases between them. The CDR3 contains 15 residues. The CDR3 DNA reads as TGTGCCAGCAGCTTGAGCTTTCCGAACACCGGGGAGCTGTTTTTT. It codes for CASSLSFPNTGELFF.

V usage is TRBV29-1 and J usage is TRBJ2-7; D gene unclear. Germline V gene lookup returns CDR1 SQVTM and CDR2 ANQGSEA. V was clipped by 4 bases and J by 0 bases, with 7 bases between them. CDR3 length: 12 amino acids. The CDR3 loop reads CSVGADSYEQYF. As DNA, the CDR3 is TGCAGCGTTGGGGCAGACTCCTACGAGCAGTACTTC.